This T cell receptor (beta chain) was sequenced in a study of CXCR3-negative and CXCR3-positive naive CD8 T cells. Points on this clonotype: As yet, its antigen is unknown.

CDR1 and CDR2 (germline): SQVTM, ANQGSEA. The CDR3 has 11 amino acids. UMI-labeled 5' RACE yielded the TRB cDNA libraries. With the 5' RACE reads reprocessed, TCRdb shows one record per CDR3 protein and no DNA. This sample's table has 55,000 to 70,000 distinct CDR3 sequences. Study-wide findings and caveats: Naive cells positive for CXCR3 carried more hydrophobic TRB CDR3s than CXCR3-negative ones.

The clonotype was recovered from a human donor in good health. Some clones in this sample may be carry-over from other donors' samples. The chain is built from TRBV29-1 and TRBJ1-2; TCRdb's D gene call, TRBD1, goes unchecked for lack of DNA. The sequencing sample was made of naive CXCR3+ CD8+ T cells from blood. Subset of the sample: CD45RO-CCR7+CD27+CD95- naive CD8+ T cells expressing CXCR3 (TNR3+). Here the CDR3 reads CSVVTGTGYTF.